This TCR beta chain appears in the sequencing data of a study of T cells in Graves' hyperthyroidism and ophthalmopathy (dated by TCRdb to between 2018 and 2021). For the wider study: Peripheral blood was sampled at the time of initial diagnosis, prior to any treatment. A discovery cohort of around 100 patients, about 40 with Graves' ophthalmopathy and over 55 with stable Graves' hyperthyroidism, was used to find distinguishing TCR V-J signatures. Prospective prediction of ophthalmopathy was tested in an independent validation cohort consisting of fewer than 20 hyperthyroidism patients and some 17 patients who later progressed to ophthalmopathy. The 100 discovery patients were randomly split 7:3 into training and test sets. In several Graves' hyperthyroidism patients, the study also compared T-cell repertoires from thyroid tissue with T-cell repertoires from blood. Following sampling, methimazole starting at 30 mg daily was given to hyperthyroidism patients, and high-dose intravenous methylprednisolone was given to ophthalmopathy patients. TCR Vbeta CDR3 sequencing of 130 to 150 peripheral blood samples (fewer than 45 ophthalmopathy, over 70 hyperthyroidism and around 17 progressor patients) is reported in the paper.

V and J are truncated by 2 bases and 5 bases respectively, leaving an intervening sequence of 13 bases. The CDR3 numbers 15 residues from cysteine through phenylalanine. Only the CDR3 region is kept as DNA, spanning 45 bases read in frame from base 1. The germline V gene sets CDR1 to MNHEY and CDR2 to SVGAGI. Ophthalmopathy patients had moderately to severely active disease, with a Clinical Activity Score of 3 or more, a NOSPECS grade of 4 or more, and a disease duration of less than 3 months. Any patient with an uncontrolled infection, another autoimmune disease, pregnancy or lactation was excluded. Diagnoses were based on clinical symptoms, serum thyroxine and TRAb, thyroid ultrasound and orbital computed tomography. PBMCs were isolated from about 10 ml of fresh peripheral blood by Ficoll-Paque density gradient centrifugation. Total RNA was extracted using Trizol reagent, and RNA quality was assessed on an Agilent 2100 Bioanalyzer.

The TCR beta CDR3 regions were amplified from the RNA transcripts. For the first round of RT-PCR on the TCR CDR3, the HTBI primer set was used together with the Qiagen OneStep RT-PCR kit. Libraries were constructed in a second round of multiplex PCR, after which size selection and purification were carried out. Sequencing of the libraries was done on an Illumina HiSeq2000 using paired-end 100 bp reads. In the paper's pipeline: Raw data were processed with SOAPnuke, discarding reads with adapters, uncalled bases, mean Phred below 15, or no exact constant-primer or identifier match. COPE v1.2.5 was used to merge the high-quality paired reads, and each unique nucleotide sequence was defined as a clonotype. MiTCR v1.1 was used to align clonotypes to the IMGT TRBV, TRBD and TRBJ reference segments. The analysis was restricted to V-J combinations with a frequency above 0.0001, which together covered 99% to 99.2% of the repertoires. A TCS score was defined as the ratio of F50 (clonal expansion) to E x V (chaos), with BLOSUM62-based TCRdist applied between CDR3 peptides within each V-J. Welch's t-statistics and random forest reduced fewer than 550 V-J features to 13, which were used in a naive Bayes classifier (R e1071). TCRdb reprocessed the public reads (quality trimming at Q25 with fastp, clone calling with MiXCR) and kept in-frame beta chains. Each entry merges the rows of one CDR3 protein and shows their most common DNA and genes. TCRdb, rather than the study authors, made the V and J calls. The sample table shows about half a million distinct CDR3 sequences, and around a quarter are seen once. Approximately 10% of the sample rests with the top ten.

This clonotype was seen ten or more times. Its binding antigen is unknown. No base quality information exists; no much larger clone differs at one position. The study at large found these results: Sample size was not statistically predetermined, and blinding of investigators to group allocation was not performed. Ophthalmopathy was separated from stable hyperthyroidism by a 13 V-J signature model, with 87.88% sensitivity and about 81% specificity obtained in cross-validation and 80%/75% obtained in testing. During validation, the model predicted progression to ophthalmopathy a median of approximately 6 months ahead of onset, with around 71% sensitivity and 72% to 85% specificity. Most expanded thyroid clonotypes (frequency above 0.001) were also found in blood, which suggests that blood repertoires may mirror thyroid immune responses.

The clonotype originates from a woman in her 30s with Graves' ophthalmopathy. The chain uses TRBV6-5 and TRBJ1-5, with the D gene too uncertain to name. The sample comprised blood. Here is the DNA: TGTGCCAGCAGTTACGCCCCGAGGGTTTATCAGCCCCAGCATTTT. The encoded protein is CASSYAPRVYQPQHF.